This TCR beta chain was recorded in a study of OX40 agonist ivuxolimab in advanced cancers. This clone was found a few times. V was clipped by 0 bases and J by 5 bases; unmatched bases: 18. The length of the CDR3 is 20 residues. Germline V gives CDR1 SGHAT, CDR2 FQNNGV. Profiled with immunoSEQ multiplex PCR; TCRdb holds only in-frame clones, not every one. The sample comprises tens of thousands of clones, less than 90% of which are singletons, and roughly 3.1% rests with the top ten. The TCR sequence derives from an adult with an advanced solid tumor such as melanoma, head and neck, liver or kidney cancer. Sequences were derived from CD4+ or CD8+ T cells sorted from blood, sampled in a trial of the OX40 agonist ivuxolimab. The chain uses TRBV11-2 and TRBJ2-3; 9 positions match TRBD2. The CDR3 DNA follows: TGTGCCAGCAGCTTAGAGGGGCGCGGGGGGGCAGTTAACACACGAGATACGCAGTATTTT. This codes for CASSLEGRGGAVNTRDTQYF.